The following is a T cell receptor (beta chain) sequence with its context. What it binds is unknown. The source of the sample is a study of radiation and T cells in renal cell carcinoma. About the study: Nephrectomy followed 15 Gy stereotactic body radiation by 4 weeks.

The germline gives CDR1 ENHRY, CDR2 SYGVKD. After removal of 2 bases from V and 6 bases from J, the junction contained 5 bases not matched to a gene. The CDR3 runs 14 residues. Study results and limitations: In blood, top tumor clones expanded by 2 weeks, shrinking by 4.

Time point of the sample: blood 2 weeks post-SBRT. Treatment reported: 15 Gy SBRT to primary tumor, nephrectomy 4 weeks later. Radiation-treated patients gave blood at baseline, week 2 and week 4. Clear cell pathology was present in this patient's renal cell carcinoma. This table comes from immunoSEQ multiplex PCR, and its TCRdb copy is limited to in-frame clones, with some not included. Among approximately 120,000 clones listed, around 81% were seen once. The chain combines TRBV10-3 with TRBJ1-2; 8 positions match TRBD1. Sequenced material: blood, taken from a patient whose treatment included radiotherapy and nephrectomy. This clonotype originated in a man between 50 and 59 years old with renal cell carcinoma. CDR3 bases: TGTGCCATCAGTGAGCGGGGACAGGTTGATGGCTACACCTTC. Its protein product is CAISERGQVDGYTF.